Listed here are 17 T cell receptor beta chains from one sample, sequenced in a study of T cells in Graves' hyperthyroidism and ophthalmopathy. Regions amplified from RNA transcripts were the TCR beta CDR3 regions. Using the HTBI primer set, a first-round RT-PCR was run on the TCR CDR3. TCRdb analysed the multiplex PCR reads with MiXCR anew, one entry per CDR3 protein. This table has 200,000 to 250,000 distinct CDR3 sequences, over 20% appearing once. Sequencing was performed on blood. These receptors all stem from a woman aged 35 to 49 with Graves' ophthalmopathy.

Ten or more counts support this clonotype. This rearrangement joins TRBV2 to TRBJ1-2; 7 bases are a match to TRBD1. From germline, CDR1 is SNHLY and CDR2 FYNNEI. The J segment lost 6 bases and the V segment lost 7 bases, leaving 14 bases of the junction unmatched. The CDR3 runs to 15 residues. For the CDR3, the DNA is TGTGCCAGCAACCTATTGGGCAGGGGGGCGGATGGCTACACCTTC. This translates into CASNLLGRGADGYTF.

CDR3 in DNA: TGTGCCAGTAGTACCCTAGGGGGCGAATACGAGCAGTACTTC. Translation: CASSTLGGEYEQYF. The V call is TRBV19, the J call TRBJ2-7; 7 nucleotides align to TRBD1. Trimming at V came to 4 bases and at J to 4 bases, leaving 7 bases not matched to a gene. Germline CDR1 LNHDA, CDR2 SQIVND (reference sequence). The CDR3 runs 14 residues.

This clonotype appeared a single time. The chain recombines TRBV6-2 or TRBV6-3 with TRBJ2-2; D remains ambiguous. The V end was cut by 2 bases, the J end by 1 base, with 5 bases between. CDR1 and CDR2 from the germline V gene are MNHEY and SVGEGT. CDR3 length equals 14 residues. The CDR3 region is CASSYQRNTGELFF. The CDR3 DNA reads TGTGCCAGCAGTTACCAGCGGAACACCGGGGAGCTGTTTTTT.

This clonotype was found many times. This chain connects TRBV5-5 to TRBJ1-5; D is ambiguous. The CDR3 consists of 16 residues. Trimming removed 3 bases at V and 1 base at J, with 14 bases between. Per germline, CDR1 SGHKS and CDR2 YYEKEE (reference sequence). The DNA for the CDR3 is TGTGCCAGCAGCTGGACCGTTCAAATGAGCAATCAGCCCCAGCATTTT. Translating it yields CASSWTVQMSNQPQHF.

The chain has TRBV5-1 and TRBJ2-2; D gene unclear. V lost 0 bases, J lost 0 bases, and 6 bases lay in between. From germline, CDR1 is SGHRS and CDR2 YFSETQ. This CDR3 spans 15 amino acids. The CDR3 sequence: CASSLGHTNTGELFF. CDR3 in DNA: TGCGCCAGCAGCTTGGGTCACACGAACACCGGGGAGCTGTTTTTT.

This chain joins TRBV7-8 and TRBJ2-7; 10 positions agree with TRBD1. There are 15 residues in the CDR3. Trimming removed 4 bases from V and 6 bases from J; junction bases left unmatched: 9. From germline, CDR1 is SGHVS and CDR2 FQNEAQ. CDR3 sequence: CASSSRTGGGAEQYF. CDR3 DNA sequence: TGTGCCAGCAGCTCAAGGACAGGGGGTGGCGCCGAGCAGTACTTC.

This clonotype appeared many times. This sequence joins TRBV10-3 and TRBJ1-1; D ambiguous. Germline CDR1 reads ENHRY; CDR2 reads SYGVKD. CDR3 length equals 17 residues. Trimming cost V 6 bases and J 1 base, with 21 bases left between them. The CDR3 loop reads CAISLRGTTAGNTEAFF. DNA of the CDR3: TGTGCCATCAGCCTCCGGGGAACCACCGCTGGGAACACTGAAGCTTTCTTT.

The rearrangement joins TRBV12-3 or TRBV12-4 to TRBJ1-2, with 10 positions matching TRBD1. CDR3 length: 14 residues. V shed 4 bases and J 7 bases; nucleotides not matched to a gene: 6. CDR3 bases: TGTGCCAGCAGTTGGACAGGGGGTTCGGGTGGCTACACCTTC. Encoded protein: CASSWTGGSGGYTF.

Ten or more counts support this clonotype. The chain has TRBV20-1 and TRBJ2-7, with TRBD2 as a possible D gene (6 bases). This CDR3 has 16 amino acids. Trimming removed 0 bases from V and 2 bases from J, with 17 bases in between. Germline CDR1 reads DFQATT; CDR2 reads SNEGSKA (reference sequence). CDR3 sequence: CSARDWRGERAYEQYF. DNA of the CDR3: TGCAGTGCTAGAGATTGGAGGGGCGAACGGGCCTACGAGCAGTACTTC.

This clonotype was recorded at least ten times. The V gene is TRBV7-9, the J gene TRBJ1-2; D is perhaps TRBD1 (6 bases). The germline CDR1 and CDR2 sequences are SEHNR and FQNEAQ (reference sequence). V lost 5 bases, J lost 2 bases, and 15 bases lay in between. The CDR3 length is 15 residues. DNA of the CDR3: TGTGCCAGCAGCGGGCGACAGGATCTAAACTATGGCTACACCTTC. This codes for CASSGRQDLNYGYTF. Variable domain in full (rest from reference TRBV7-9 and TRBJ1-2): DTGVSQNPRHKITKRGQNVTFRCDPISEHNRLYWYRQTLGQGPEFLTYFQNEAQLEKSRLLSDRFSAERPKGSFSTLEIQRTEQGDSAMYLCASSGRQDLNYGYTFGSGTRLTVV.

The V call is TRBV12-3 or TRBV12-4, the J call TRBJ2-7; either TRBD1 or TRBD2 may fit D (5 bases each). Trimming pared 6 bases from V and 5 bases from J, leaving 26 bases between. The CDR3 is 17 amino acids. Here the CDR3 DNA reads TGTGCCAGCAGCCCCGGGGAACTCAGGGTGGGTAATCACGAGCAGTACTTC. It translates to CASSPGELRVGNHEQYF.

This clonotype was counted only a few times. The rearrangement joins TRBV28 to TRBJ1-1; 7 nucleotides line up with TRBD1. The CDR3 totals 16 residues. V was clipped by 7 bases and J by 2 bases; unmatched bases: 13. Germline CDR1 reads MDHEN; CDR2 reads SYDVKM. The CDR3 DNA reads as TGTGCCAGCACCAACGTTGAAGGGGGCGGAAACACTGAAGCTTTCTTT. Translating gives CASTNVEGGGNTEAFF.

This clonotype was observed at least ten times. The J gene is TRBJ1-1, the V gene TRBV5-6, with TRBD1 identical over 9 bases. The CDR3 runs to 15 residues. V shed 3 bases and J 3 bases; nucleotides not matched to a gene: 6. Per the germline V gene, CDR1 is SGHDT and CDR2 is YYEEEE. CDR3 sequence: CASSWTGDADTEAFF. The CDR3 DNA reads TGTGCCAGCAGCTGGACAGGGGACGCCGACACTGAAGCTTTCTTT.

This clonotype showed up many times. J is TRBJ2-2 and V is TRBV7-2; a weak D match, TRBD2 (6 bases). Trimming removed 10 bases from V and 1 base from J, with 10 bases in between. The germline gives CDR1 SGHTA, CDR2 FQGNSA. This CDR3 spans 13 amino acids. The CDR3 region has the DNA TGTGCCATTGGGACTCGGAACACCGGGGAGCTGTTTTTT. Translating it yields CAIGTRNTGELFF.

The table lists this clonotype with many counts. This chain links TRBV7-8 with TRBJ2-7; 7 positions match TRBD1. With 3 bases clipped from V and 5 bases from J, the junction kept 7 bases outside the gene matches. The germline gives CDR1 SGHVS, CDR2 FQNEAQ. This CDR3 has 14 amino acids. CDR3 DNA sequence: TGTGCCAGCAGCTTCGGAGACAGGGTCGACGAGCAGTACTTC. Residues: CASSFGDRVDEQYF.

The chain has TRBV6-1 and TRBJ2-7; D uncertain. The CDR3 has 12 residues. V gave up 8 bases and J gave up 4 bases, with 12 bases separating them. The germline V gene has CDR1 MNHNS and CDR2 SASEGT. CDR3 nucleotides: TGTGCCAGCGGAGAGGAGAGGTACGAGCAGTACTTC. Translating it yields CASGEERYEQYF.

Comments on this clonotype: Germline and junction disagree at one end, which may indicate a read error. The CDR3 spells CAISVIAGGGTGELFF. The DNA of the CDR3 is TGTGCCATCAGCGTAATAGCGGGGGGGGGCACCGGGGAGCTGTTTTTT. The genes are TRBV9 and TRBJ2-2; 11 bases are shared with TRBD2. The CDR3 totals 16 residues. Germline V lookup: CDR1 SGDLS, CDR2 YYNGEE.